What follows describes a single T cell receptor beta chain. The target antigen is unknown. Authors' processing steps: Clonotypes per individual ranged from about 90,000 to nearly 500,000. Each CDR3 protein is one row after TCRdb ran MiXCR on the 5' RACE reads. The V and J calls come from TCRdb's annotation, not from the publication. The sample holds a few hundred thousand distinct CDR3 sequences, over 25% seen once. V lost 2 bases to trimming and J lost 9 bases; unmatched junction nucleotides: 13. Germline V gene lookup returns CDR1 DFQATT and CDR2 SNEGSKA (reference sequence). This CDR3 is built from 16 residues. The source of the sample is a study of identical twins' blood T cells. Study results and limitations: Out-of-frame TCRbeta clonotypes reportedly had markedly more similar V usage in twins than unrelated donors.

The rearrangement joins TRBV20-1 to TRBJ2-1; the match to TRBD2 covers 10 bases. The TCR originated in a woman between 18 and 55 years old in good health. Sequencing was done on a sample of PBMCs. The CDR3 reads CSARSRALAGYGEQFF. The CDR3 region has the DNA TGCAGTGCTAGAAGCCGGGCACTAGCGGGATATGGTGAGCAGTTCTTC.